Listed below are T cell receptor beta chains from one sample, sequenced in a study of OX40 agonist ivuxolimab in advanced cancers. Profiled with immunoSEQ multiplex PCR; TCRdb holds only in-frame clones, not every one. This sample carries roughly 64,000 clones, around 87% of them seen once, and the ten largest clones take around 15%. The sample was CD4+ or CD8+ T cells sorted from blood, taken in a trial of the OX40 agonist ivuxolimab. These receptors were taken from an adult with an advanced solid tumor such as melanoma, head and neck, liver or kidney cancer. The CDR3 runs from the conserved cysteine through the conserved F or W. D genes are given only for firm matches. Size is omitted from some rows. Given values are once, few, many or a class for expanded clones.

>TRBV29-1|once|TRBJ2-7|TRBD2
CSVEVPGLANYEQYF
TGCAGCGTTGAAGTTCCGGGACTAGCGAACTACGAGCAGTACTTC
>TRBV27|once|TRBJ1-5|-
CASSLGGGQPQHF
TGTGCCAGCAGTTTAGGCGGGGGTCAGCCCCAGCATTTT
>TRBV9|-|TRBJ2-7|-
CASSPVPNAHYEQYF
TGTGCCAGCAGCCCCGTCCCCAATGCCCACTACGAGCAGTACTTC
>TRBV6-1|-|TRBJ1-2|-
CASREIDGYTF
TGTGCCAGCAGGGAAATTGATGGCTACACCTTC
>TRBV27|-|TRBJ2-2|-
CASSPVGENTGELFF
TGTGCCAGCAGCCCTGTGGGGGAGAACACCGGGGAGCTGTTTTTT
>TRBV11-2|-|TRBJ2-7|-
CASTPSVGNGYEQYF
TGTGCCAGCACTCCTTCGGTCGGGAATGGCTACGAGCAGTACTTC
>TRBV6-1|-|TRBJ1-1|TRBD1
CASTAGGYNTEAFF
TGTGCCAGCACGGCAGGGGGCTATAACACTGAAGCTTTCTTT
>TRBV10-3|once|TRBJ1-2|-
CATFTPPQGYGYTF
TGTGCCACCTTTACGCCTCCTCAAGGGTATGGCTACACCTTC
>TRBV29-1|few|TRBJ2-3|TRBD1
CSVEKGQGTDTQYF
TGCAGCGTTGAAAAGGGACAGGGGACAGATACGCAGTATTTT
>TRBV29-1|-|TRBJ2-7|-
CSVGVGSYEQYF
TGCAGCGTTGGGGTAGGGAGCTACGAGCAGTACTTC
>TRBV28|once|TRBJ1-2|-
CASSSAEYGYTF
TGTGCCAGCAGTTCCGCAGAGTATGGCTACACCTTC
>TRBV28|-|TRBJ2-1|TRBD2
CASSPREAMFF
TGTGCCAGCAGCCCCCGGGAGGCTATGTTCTTC
>TRBV5-5|-|TRBJ2-6|-
CASIPRGSGANVLTF
TGTGCCAGCATTCCCAGGGGTTCTGGGGCCAACGTCCTGACTTTC
>TRBV9|-|TRBJ2-1|-
CASSVDGAAEQFF
TGTGCCAGCAGCGTAGACGGGGCGGCTGAGCAGTTCTTC
>TRBV30|few|TRBJ1-1|-
CAWSTDWGTEAFF
TGTGCCTGGAGTACCGATTGGGGCACTGAAGCTTTCTTT
>TRBV30|-|TRBJ1-2|TRBD1
CAWRTGVYGYTF
TGTGCCTGGAGGACAGGGGTCTATGGCTACACCTTC
>TRBV7-2|-|TRBJ2-3|-
CASSFSGLSTDTQYF
TGTGCCAGCAGCTTTAGCGGACTCAGCACAGATACGCAGTATTTT
>TRBV30|-|TRBJ2-2|-
CAWSAGTGELFF
TGTGCCTGGAGTGCGGGAACCGGGGAGCTGTTTTTT
>TRBV28|-|TRBJ1-2|TRBD1
CASSFAPTGGLDYGYTF
TGTGCCAGCAGTTTCGCACCGACAGGGGGCCTGGACTATGGCTACACCTTC
>TRBV19|-|TRBJ2-2|TRBD1
CASSITGVPGELFF
TGTGCCAGTAGTATAACAGGGGTCCCCGGGGAGCTGTTTTTT
>TRBV6-5|-|TRBJ2-3|-
CASSYVGDETDTQYF
TGTGCCAGCAGTTACGTAGGGGATGAAACAGATACGCAGTATTTT
>TRBV9|-|TRBJ1-2|-
CASSGGFGYTF
TGTGCCAGCAGCGGAGGGTTTGGCTACACCTTC
>TRBV27|-|TRBJ2-7|-
CASSLGDGFPYEQYF
TGTGCCAGCAGTTTGGGGGACGGATTCCCCTACGAGCAGTACTTC
>TRBV27|once|TRBJ2-7|TRBD1
CASSTYYRTGATYEQYF
TGTGCCAGCAGTACCTACTATCGGACAGGGGCAACCTACGAGCAGTACTTC
>TRBV27|-|TRBJ2-7|-
CASSSRETYEQYF
TGTGCCAGCAGTTCCCGGGAGACCTACGAGCAGTACTTC
>TRBV4-1|-|TRBJ2-7|-
CASSQDFNEQYF
TGCGCCAGCAGCCAAGATTTTAACGAGCAGTACTTC
>TRBV9|-|TRBJ2-3|-
CASSPGATLGTQYF
TGTGCCAGCAGCCCAGGGGCGACTTTGGGTACGCAGTATTTT
>TRBV2|few|TRBJ2-1|-
CASRGREQFF
TGTGCCAGCAGGGGGAGAGAGCAGTTCTTC
>TRBV30|-|TRBJ2-3|-
CAWSDGGGGDTQYF
TGTGCCTGGAGTGACGGGGGTGGAGGGGATACGCAGTATTTT
>TRBV27|-|TRBJ2-3|-
CASSLDGIRSDTQYF
TGTGCCAGCAGTTTAGATGGGATCCGATCAGATACGCAGTATTTT
>TRBV28|few|TRBJ2-2|-
CASEAGPGELFF
TGTGCCAGCGAGGCAGGGCCCGGGGAGCTGTTTTTT
>TRBV30|-|TRBJ1-3|-
CAWTHTSSGNTIYF
TGTGCCTGGACCCATACTTCTTCTGGAAACACCATATATTTT
>TRBV30|once|TRBJ2-5|-
CAWSVLGVWETQYF
TGTGCCTGGAGTGTACTAGGGGTCTGGGAGACCCAGTACTTC
>TRBV13|-|TRBJ1-1|TRBD1
CASSYGQGALNTEAFF
TGTGCCAGCAGCTACGGACAGGGGGCCTTGAACACTGAAGCTTTCTTT
>TRBV5-1|-|TRBJ2-7|TRBD1
CASSKSRTGVSYEQYF
TGCGCCAGCAGCAAATCCCGGACAGGGGTTTCCTACGAGCAGTACTTC
>TRBV28|-|TRBJ2-7|-
CASSFITGHGSTNEQYF
TGTGCCAGCAGTTTCATCACGGGGCACGGATCGACGAACGAGCAGTACTTC
>TRBV27|once|TRBJ2-5|-
CASSGNQETQYF
TGTGCCAGCAGCGGAAACCAAGAGACCCAGTACTTC
>TRBV5-4|-|TRBJ1-4|-
CASSLGTRGGGKLFF
TGTGCCAGCAGCCTAGGGACTAGAGGAGGGGGAAAACTGTTTTTT
>TRBV27|-|TRBJ2-5|-
CASSLDGGSGTQYF
TGTGCCAGCAGTTTAGACGGGGGCAGCGGGACCCAGTACTTC
>TRBV7-9|-|TRBJ2-7|TRBD1
CASSPSTGYEQYF
TGTGCCAGCAGCCCATCGACAGGGTACGAGCAGTACTTC
>TRBV7-8|-|TRBJ1-2|TRBD1
CASSIDGTDYGYTF
TGTGCCAGCAGCATCGACGGGACAGACTATGGCTACACCTTC
>TRBV27|-|TRBJ1-5|TRBD1
CASSSHRGSNQPQHF
TGTGCCAGCAGTTCCCACAGGGGGAGCAATCAGCCCCAGCATTTT
>TRBV6-5|-|TRBJ1-2|TRBD1
CASSYSRTGGYGYTF
TGTGCCAGCAGTTACTCGCGCACAGGGGGCTATGGCTACACCTTC
>TRBV5-6|-|TRBJ1-2|-
CASQKVGWPVYGYTF
TGTGCCAGCCAAAAAGTAGGCTGGCCGGTTTATGGCTACACCTTC
>TRBV13|-|TRBJ2-7|TRBD2
CASRTAAGGGREQYF
TGTGCCAGCAGAACGGCTGCGGGAGGGGGTCGCGAGCAGTACTTC
>TRBV12-5|-|TRBJ1-2|-
CASGLGGGSNYGYTF
TGTGCTAGTGGTCTAGGGGGAGGTTCGAACTATGGCTACACCTTC
>TRBV5-6|-|TRBJ2-7|TRBD1
CASTGTGTGGYEQYF
TGTGCCAGCACCGGGACCGGGACAGGGGGCTACGAGCAGTACTTC
>TRBV7-3|-|TRBJ2-3|TRBD2
CASSPSGYTDTQYF
TGTGCCAGCAGCCCTAGCGGATACACAGATACGCAGTATTTT
>TRBV27|-|TRBJ2-1|TRBD2
CASSFGLDLAYNEQFF
TGTGCCAGCAGTTTCGGACTAGACTTGGCCTACAATGAGCAGTTCTTC
>TRBV5-8|-|TRBJ2-2|TRBD1
CASSLGTGGIGELFF
TGTGCCAGCAGCTTGGGGACAGGGGGCATCGGGGAGCTGTTTTTT